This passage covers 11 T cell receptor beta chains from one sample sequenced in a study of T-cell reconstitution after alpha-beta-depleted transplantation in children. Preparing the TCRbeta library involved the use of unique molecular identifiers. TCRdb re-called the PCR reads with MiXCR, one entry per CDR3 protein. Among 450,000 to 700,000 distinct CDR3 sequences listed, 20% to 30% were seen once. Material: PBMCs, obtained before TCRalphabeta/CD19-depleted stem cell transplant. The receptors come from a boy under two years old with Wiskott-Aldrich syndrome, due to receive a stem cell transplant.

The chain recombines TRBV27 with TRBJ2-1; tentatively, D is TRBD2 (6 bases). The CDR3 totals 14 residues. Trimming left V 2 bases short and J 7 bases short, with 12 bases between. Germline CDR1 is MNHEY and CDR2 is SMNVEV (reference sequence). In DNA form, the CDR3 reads TGTGCCAGCAGTTTACCGGGAGCTGGGAATGAGCAGTTCTTC. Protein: CASSLPGAGNEQFF.

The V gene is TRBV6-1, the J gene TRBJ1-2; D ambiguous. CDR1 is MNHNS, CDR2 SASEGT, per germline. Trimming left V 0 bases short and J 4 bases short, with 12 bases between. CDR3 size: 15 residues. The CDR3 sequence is CASSEAGTVRYGYTF. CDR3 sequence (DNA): TGTGCCAGCAGTGAAGCGGGAACAGTGCGCTATGGCTACACCTTC.

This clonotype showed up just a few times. DNA for the CDR3: TGTGCCAGCAGTGAATGGCTAGCGGGGGTAGAGACCCAGTACTTC. Its protein product is CASSEWLAGVETQYF. This chain uses TRBV25-1 with TRBJ2-5; TRBD2 agrees at 10 bases. Trimming removed 1 base from V and 4 bases from J; junction bases left unmatched: 3. Looked up from germline, CDR1 is MGHDK and CDR2 is SYGVNS. CDR3 size: 15 residues.

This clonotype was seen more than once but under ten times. The CDR3 nucleotides read TGTGCCAGCAGCCCATCACGCGGGAGGGGGACGGCGCAGTATTTT. It is translated as CASSPSRGRGTAQYF. The chain uses TRBV3-1 and TRBJ2-3, with 9 bases lining up with TRBD2. After removal of 4 bases from V and 10 bases from J, the junction contained 12 bases not matched to a gene. The germline V gene has CDR1 LGHDT and CDR2 YNNKEL (reference sequence). The CDR3 sequence is 15 residues long.

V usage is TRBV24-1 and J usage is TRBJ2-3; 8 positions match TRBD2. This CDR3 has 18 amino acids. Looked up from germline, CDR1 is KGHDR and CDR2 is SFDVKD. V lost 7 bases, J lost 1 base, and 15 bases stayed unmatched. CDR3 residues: CATSPAGVGPSGTDTQYF. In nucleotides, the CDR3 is TGTGCCACCAGCCCAGCGGGAGTCGGCCCTTCGGGCACAGATACGCAGTATTTT.

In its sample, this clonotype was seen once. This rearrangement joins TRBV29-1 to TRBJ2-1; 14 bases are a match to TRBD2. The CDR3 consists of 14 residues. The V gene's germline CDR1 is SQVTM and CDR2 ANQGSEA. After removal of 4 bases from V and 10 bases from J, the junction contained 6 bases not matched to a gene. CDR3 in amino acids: CSVVGLAGDREQFF. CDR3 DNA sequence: TGCAGCGTTGTGGGACTAGCGGGAGATCGGGAGCAGTTCTTC.

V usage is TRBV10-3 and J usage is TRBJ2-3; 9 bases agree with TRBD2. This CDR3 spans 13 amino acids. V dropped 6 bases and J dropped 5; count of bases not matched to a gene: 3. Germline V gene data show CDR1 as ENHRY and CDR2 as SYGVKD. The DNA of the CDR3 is TGTGCCATCAGAGCGGGAGGAGGAGATACGCAGTATTTT. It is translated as CAIRAGGGDTQYF.

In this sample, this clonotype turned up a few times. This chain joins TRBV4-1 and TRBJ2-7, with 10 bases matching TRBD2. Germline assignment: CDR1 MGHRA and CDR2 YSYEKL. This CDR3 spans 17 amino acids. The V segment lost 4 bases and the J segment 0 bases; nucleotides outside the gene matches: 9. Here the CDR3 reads CASSRILAGDSSYEQYF. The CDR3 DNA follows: TGCGCCAGCAGCCGTATTCTAGCGGGAGATAGCTCCTACGAGCAGTACTTC.

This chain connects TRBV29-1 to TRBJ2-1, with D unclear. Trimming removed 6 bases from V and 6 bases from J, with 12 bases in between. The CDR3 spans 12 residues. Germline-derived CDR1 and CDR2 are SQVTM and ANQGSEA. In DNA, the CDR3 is TGCAGCGTCATCCGGGCGATCAATGAGCAGTTCTTC. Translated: CSVIRAINEQFF.

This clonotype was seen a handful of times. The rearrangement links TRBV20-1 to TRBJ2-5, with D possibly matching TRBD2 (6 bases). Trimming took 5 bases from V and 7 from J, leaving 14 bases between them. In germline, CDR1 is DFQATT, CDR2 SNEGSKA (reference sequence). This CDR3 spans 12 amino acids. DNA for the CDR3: TGCAGTGCTGGAGCGGGTGCGGGGACCCAGTACTTC. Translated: CSAGAGAGTQYF.

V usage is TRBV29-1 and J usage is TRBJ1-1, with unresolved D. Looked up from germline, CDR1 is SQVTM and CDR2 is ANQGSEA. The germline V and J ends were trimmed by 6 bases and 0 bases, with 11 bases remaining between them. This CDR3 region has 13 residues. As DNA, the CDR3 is TGCAGCGTGGGAGCCACCTTGAACACTGAAGCTTTCTTT. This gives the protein CSVGATLNTEAFF.